This T cell receptor (beta chain) was captured in a study of T cell changes during pregnancy in multiple sclerosis (dated by TCRdb to about 2019). Notes on the research overall: In women with multiple sclerosis, the researchers looked at how the T cell repertoire shifted as pregnancy progressed.

Preparation of the library involved the immunoSEQ multiplex PCR assay. The table comes from immuneACCESS by way of TCRdb, which keeps in-frame sequences with V and J called. Part of the clones is missing from these tables; in studies checked, under half for an unresolved V gene and the rest for unknown reasons. The sample profile shows under 50,000 clones; about 90% of them were found once. 0.78% of the sample is in the top ten clones. Comment on this clone: The clone's antigen remains unknown. Per-nucleotide qualities are absent, and no much larger clonotype sits a single base away.

From the germline V gene, CDR1 is SGHTA and CDR2 is FQGTGA. The CDR3 runs 11 residues from the cysteine to the phenylalanine. The sequence is cut down to CDR3 DNA, 33 bases in frame from base 1. Trimming at the junction amounts to 6 bases on V and 5 bases on J, and the germline ends lie 7 bases apart. This receptor was identified in a female donor with multiple sclerosis, enrolled in a pregnancy study. The chain employs TRBV7-3 and TRBJ2-5; no D segment can be confidently identified. The source material was CD4+ T cells from peripheral blood mononuclear cells, sampled in the third trimester of pregnancy. The nucleotides are TGTGCCAGCAGTTCCGGGGAGACCCAGTACTTC. It encodes CASSSGETQYF.